This T cell receptor beta chain was recorded in a study of T-cell memory formation after mild COVID-19. The wider study: TCR clusters showed largely donor specificity. Study-wide points: There was a balanced CD4/CD8 profile in clones contracting day 15 to 85, and later expanders leaned CD4+.

Using constant-segment primers, 5'RACE produced TCR alpha and TCR beta cDNA libraries carrying sample barcodes and UMIs. TCRdb itself ran the 5' RACE reads through MiXCR, one entry per CDR3 protein. Found here are about 130,000 distinct CDR3 sequences, about 17% of them singletons; the top ten hold approximately 13%. With regard to this clonotype: Its antigen is not identified.

Germline lookup yields CDR1 SGHTA and CDR2 FQGNSA. This CDR3 spans 16 amino acids. V dropped 1 base and J dropped 5; count of bases not matched to a gene: 6. The chain employs TRBV7-2 and TRBJ2-3, with 10 bases identical to TRBD2. Sample: PBMCs or a T cell subset sorted from them (not recorded which). This TCR was recovered from an adult woman who had mild COVID-19 (a few samples of this study predate the infection). Cell type and time point are not known. CDR3 sequence reads: CASSLVSSGRIDTQYF. CDR3 DNA: TGTGCCAGCAGCTTAGTTTCTAGCGGGAGAATAGATACGCAGTATTTT.